Each of the 6 T cell receptor beta chains below was sequenced from the same sample in a study of T-cell memory formation after mild COVID-19. TCRdb processed the 5' RACE reads anew with MiXCR; each CDR3 protein has one entry. The sample contains about 340,000 distinct CDR3 sequences, approximately 15% of which appear only once. Sequenced material: PBMCs or a T cell subset sorted from them (not recorded which). All receptors come from a man in his late teens or twenties who had mild COVID-19 (a few samples of this study predate the infection). Cell type and time point are not known.

This chain joins TRBV30 and TRBJ1-2; D is unresolved. V was trimmed by 3 bases and J by 5 bases, leaving 10 bases between them. Looked up from germline, CDR1 is GTSNPN and CDR2 is SVGIG (reference sequence). The CDR3 sequence is 12 residues long. For the CDR3, the DNA is TGTGCCTGGAGCCCGAACGTGTATGGCTACACCTTC. Translating it yields CAWSPNVYGYTF.

This chain connects TRBV28 to TRBJ2-7, with no clear D. V was trimmed by 6 bases and J by 4 bases, leaving 16 bases between them. This CDR3 is built from 14 residues. CDR1 and CDR2 from the germline V gene are MDHEN and SYDVKM. The CDR3 protein is CASSPRHAAYEQYV. CDR3 DNA sequence: TGTGCCAGCAGCCCCCGACACGCCGCTTACGAGCAGTACGTC.

The chain couples TRBV9 to TRBJ1-1, with TRBD1 matching 9 bases. Germline V CDR1 and CDR2: SGDLS, YYNGEE. The CDR3 loop spans 15 amino acids. J was trimmed by 4 bases and V by 4 bases; bases with no gene match: 8. The DNA of the CDR3 is TGTGCCAGCAGCCCCAGGGACAGGGTGTCCACTGAAGCTTTCTTT. Protein product: CASSPRDRVSTEAFF. The full variable domain, rest sourced from reference TRBV9 and TRBJ1-1, is DSGVTQTPKHLITATGQRVTLRCSPRSGDLSVYWYQQSLDQGLQFLIQYYNGEERAKGNILERFSAQQFPDLHSELNLSSLELGDSALYFCASSPRDRVSTEAFFGQGTRLTVV.

In DNA form, the CDR3 reads TGTGCCACTTCCCCCGGACAGGGGTATGGCTACACCTTC. This encodes CATSPGQGYGYTF. The chain is built from TRBV6-1 and TRBJ1-2, with 9 bases matching TRBD1. Losses at the gene ends were 10 bases for V and 5 bases for J; bases not matched to a gene: 8. Germline CDR1 and CDR2: MNHNS and SASEGT. The CDR3 sequence is 13 residues long.

This clonotype was recorded a few times. This chain joins TRBV5-1 and TRBJ2-3; D call uncertain. This CDR3 is 16 amino acids long. With 4 bases removed from V and 2 bases from J, the gap between germline ends came to 17 bases. Germline CDR1 is SGHRS and CDR2 is YFSETQ. The CDR3 loop reads CASSPSGQTSTDTQYF. The CDR3 DNA reads as TGCGCCAGCAGCCCATCCGGCCAAACTTCCACAGATACGCAGTATTTT.

The chain is built from TRBV12-3 or TRBV12-4 and TRBJ2-3; no firm D call. The CDR3 is made up of 14 amino acids. V was cut by 6 bases and J by 2 bases, with 12 bases left in between. The CDR3 loop is CASSEASYTDTQYF. DNA of the CDR3: TGTGCCAGCAGCGAAGCGAGTTACACAGATACGCAGTATTTT.